This T cell receptor (beta chain) was observed in a study of cytomegalovirus exposure and HLA in healthy donors. General study findings and limits: Several of the most significant clusters appeared linked to common viral pathogens, based on a later analysis. Sequencing likely produced, as an artifact, a cluster of highly shared sequence variants.

As concerns this clone: The antigen is not known.

This PCR relied on a set of 60 Vbeta primers and 13 Jbeta primers. Produced via immunoSEQ multiplex PCR; TCRdb's table is partial and in-frame only. The sample consists of under 150,000 clones, approximately 9.4% of them appearing once. The CDR3 runs to 14 residues. Germline CDR1 and CDR2: SEHNR and FQNEAQ (reference sequence). V shed 4 bases and J shed 1 base, with 10 bases lying between them. The TCR comes from a man aged 25 to 45 in good health and CMV-seronegative. Sequenced material: PBMCs. The chain employs TRBV7-9 and TRBJ1-1; the D is unclear. The CDR3: CASSSTEKNTEAFF. For the CDR3, the DNA is TGTGCCAGCAGCTCAACAGAGAAGAACACTGAAGCTTTCTTT.